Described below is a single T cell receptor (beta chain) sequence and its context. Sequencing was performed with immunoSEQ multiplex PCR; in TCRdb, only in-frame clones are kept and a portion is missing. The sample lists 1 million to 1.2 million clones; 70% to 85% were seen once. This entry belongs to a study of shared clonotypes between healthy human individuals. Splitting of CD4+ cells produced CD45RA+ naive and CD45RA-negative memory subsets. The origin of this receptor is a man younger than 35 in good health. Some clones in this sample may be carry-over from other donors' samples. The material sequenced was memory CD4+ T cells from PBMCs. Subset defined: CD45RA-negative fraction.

DNA of the CDR3: TGCAGCGTGAGGGACACCTTTTATCAGCCCCAGCATTTT. Its protein is CSVRDTFYQPQHF. V is TRBV29-1 and J is TRBJ1-5, with D tentatively TRBD1 (6 bases). The CDR3 runs to 13 residues. Trimming shortened V by 6 bases and J by 5 bases, and 14 bases separated the two germline ends. Germline V lookup: CDR1 SQVTM, CDR2 ANQGSEA.